The 32 T cell receptor beta chains given below trace back to one sample, sequenced in a study of shared clonotypes between healthy human individuals. CD8 cells classed as naive were CD45RO-negative and positively selected for CCR7, excluding terminally differentiated effector memory CD45RA+ cells. Produced via immunoSEQ multiplex PCR; TCRdb's table is partial and in-frame only. The table has about 2.2 million clones, 93% seen once. Sequencing input: naive CD8+ T cells from PBMCs. These receptors came from a man younger than 35 in good health. Some clones in this sample may be carry-over from other donors' samples.

The chain carries TRBV9 and TRBJ1-2; no definite D call. The V gene's germline CDR1 is SGDLS and CDR2 YYNGEE. This CDR3 has 14 residues. Trimming took off 1 base at V and 8 bases at J, with 15 bases between the two ends. CDR3 sequence: CASSVPGHGSGYTF. DNA of the CDR3: TGTGCCAGCAGCGTACCGGGTCACGGGAGCGGCTACACCTTC.

V gene TRBV16 combines with J gene TRBJ1-1, with D hard to call. Germline-derived CDR1 and CDR2 are KGHSY and FQNENV. V was cut by 4 bases and J by 8 bases, with 11 bases left in between. This CDR3 comprises 12 residues. The CDR3 DNA is TGTGCCAGCAGCCTGGGAGGTCTCGAAGCTTTCTTT. Amino acids: CASSLGGLEAFF.

This chain links TRBV2 with TRBJ1-2; no clear D. This CDR3 contains 15 residues. Trimming took off 2 bases at V and 0 bases at J, with 10 bases between the two ends. CDR1 is SNHLY, CDR2 FYNNEI, per germline. For the CDR3, the DNA is TGTGCCAGCAGTGAACTCGCTCAGTCTAACTATGGCTACACCTTC. Encoded protein: CASSELAQSNYGYTF.

As concerns this clone: Other nucleotide sequences from this sample produce the same CDR3. This chain connects TRBV28 to TRBJ1-5; D not resolved. The germline V and J ends were trimmed by 5 bases and 1 base, with 3 bases remaining between them. The CDR3 runs to 12 residues. Germline V gene data show CDR1 as MDHEN and CDR2 as SYDVKM. This chain's CDR3 is CASSPSNQPQHF. The DNA for the CDR3 is TGTGCCAGCAGTCCGAGCAATCAGCCCCAGCATTTT.

The gene calls are TRBV5-4 and TRBJ2-7; TRBD1 matches 9 bases. Germline V lookup: CDR1 SGHNT, CDR2 YYREEE (reference sequence). J gave up 5 bases and V 4 bases, and 13 bases lay outside the gene matches. The CDR3 is 16 residues long. The DNA of the CDR3 is TGTGCCAGCAGCCCAATGGGACAGGGAGTTCCGGACGAGCAGTACTTC. Encoded protein: CASSPMGQGVPDEQYF.

Turning to this clone: Other DNA sequences in this sample translate to the same CDR3. The rearrangement uses TRBV7-9 and TRBJ2-7, with D maybe TRBD2 (6 bases). The CDR3 spans 15 residues. CDR1 is SEHNR, CDR2 FQNEAQ, per germline (reference sequence). Trimming stripped 3 bases from V and 2 bases from J, with 14 bases between. The CDR3 reads CASSLSGLAAYEQYF. The CDR3 bases are TGTGCCAGCAGCTTGTCAGGATTAGCGGCCTACGAGCAGTACTTC.

The CDR3 sequence: CASSPGTSGTYQSGQFF. For the CDR3, the DNA is TGTGCCAGCAGTCCCGGGACTAGCGGGACCTATCAATCTGGGCAGTTCTTC. The chain joins TRBV28 to TRBJ2-1, with 13 nucleotides matching TRBD2. Trimming removed 5 bases from V and 12 bases from J; junction bases left unmatched: 16. This CDR3 comprises 17 residues. Germline loops: CDR1 MDHEN, CDR2 SYDVKM.

This clone was observed a few times. This sample includes further DNA sequences coding for the same CDR3. The chain couples TRBV7-9 to TRBJ2-7, with 8 bases fitting TRBD2. The CDR3 is 14 residues long. V shed 1 base, J shed 2 bases, and the junction held 1 base outside the gene matches. Per germline, CDR1 SEHNR and CDR2 FQNEAQ (reference sequence). The chain's CDR3 is CASSLVAGTYEQYF. In nucleotides, the CDR3 is TGTGCCAGCAGCTTAGTAGCGGGGACCTACGAGCAGTACTTC.

The chain employs TRBV16 and TRBJ1-5; tentatively, D is TRBD1 (5 bases). The V gene lost 1 base and the J gene lost 9 bases, with 19 bases spanning the gap. The germline CDR1 and CDR2 sequences are KGHSY and FQNENV. The CDR3 spans 16 residues. Written as DNA, the CDR3 is TGTGCCAGCAGCCAATTAGCAGCAGGGAGAGAGGGGCCCCAGCATTTT. Translated: CASSQLAAGREGPQHF.

The chain employs TRBV21-1 and TRBJ2-1; the table's D call, TRBD1, was not checked against the DNA. TRBV21-1 is classified as a pseudogene. CDR3 size: 13 residues. CDR3 sequence reads: CASSSPGHREQFF. Written as DNA, the CDR3 is TGTGCCAGCAGCTCCCCTGGACATCGGGAGCAGTTCTTC.

The chain employs TRBV5-5 and TRBJ1-2; no reliable D call. Trimming took off 2 bases at V and 2 bases at J, with 13 bases between the two ends. The CDR3 has 15 residues. CDR1 is SGHKS, CDR2 YYEKEE, per germline (reference sequence). The CDR3, as DNA: TGTGCCAGCAGCTTCTCAGACCTGACCAACTATGGCTACACCTTC. Amino acid sequence: CASSFSDLTNYGYTF. Combining the CDR3 with reference TRBV5-5 and TRBJ1-2 gives the whole variable domain DAGVTQSPTHLIKTRGQQVTLRCSPISGHKSVSWYQQVLGQGPQFIFQYYEKEERGRGNFPDRFSARQFPNYSSELNVNALLLGDSALYLCASSFSDLTNYGYTFGSGTRLTVV.

The chain is built from TRBV27 and TRBJ1-1, with a possible D match to TRBD1 (6 bases). Between the trimmed V and J ends, which lost 3 bases and 1 base, there was a span of 18 bases. The CDR3 consists of 17 residues. Germline lookup yields CDR1 MNHEY and CDR2 SMNVEV (reference sequence). The CDR3 here is CASSLGPHRERNTEAFF. The CDR3 DNA is TGTGCCAGCAGTTTGGGGCCCCACAGGGAAAGGAACACTGAAGCTTTCTTT.

This clone has just one count. The chain couples TRBV18 to TRBJ1-1, with a possible D match to TRBD1 (6 bases). Per the germline V gene, CDR1 is KGHSH and CDR2 is LQKENI. Between the trimmed V and J ends, which lost 3 bases and 5 bases, there was a span of 22 bases. The CDR3 runs to 17 residues. This chain's CDR3 is CASSPDGQREGQTEAFF. DNA for the CDR3: TGTGCCAGCTCACCCGACGGACAGCGGGAGGGGCAGACTGAAGCTTTCTTT.

J is TRBJ1-4 and V is TRBV19, with TRBD1 identical over 7 bases. The CDR3 is 15 residues long. The germline V gene encodes CDR1 LNHDA and CDR2 SQIVND (reference sequence). V shed 3 bases, J shed 5 bases, and the junction held 6 bases outside the gene matches. For the CDR3, the DNA is TGTGCCAGTAGTATCCCCCGAGGGGGCAATGAAAAACTGTTTTTT. Translated: CASSIPRGGNEKLFF. The full variable domain, with the rest looked up from reference TRBV19 and TRBJ1-4, is DGGITQSPKYLFRKEGQNVTLSCEQNLNHDAMYWYRQDPGQGLRLIYYSQIVNDFQKGDIAEGYSVSREKKESFPLTVTSAQKNPTAFYLCASSIPRGGNEKLFFGSGTQLSVL.

The chain is built from TRBV10-3 and TRBJ2-7; tentatively, D is TRBD2 (5 bases). There are 14 residues in the CDR3. Germline assignment: CDR1 ENHRY and CDR2 SYGVKD. V was shortened by 10 bases and J by 4 bases, with 20 bases between the two germline ends. CDR3 DNA: TGTGCCACCACCCGGGCAACTAGAGGTTACGAGCAGTACTTC. Translation: CATTRATRGYEQYF.

The V gene is TRBV19, the J gene TRBJ1-1; TRBD1 is a possible D gene (5 bases). This CDR3 is 12 amino acids long. The germline gives CDR1 LNHDA, CDR2 SQIVND (reference sequence). V was cut by 10 bases and J by 5 bases, with 14 bases left in between. CDR3 amino acids: CATTGGGTEAFF. Here the CDR3 DNA reads TGTGCCACCACCGGGGGAGGGACTGAAGCTTTCTTT.

V and J are TRBV7-3 and TRBJ2-5, with TRBD2 identical over 13 bases. CDR1 and CDR2 from the germline V gene are SGHTA and FQGTGA. The CDR3 totals 17 residues. V lost 4 bases and J lost 2; bases outside the gene matches: 7. CDR3 DNA sequence: TGTGCCAGCAGCTACAAGGGACTAGCGGGAATTCAAGAGACCCAGTACTTC. This codes for CASSYKGLAGIQETQYF. The full variable domain, with the rest looked up from reference TRBV7-3 and TRBJ2-5, is GAGVSQTPSNKVTEKGKYVELRCDPISGHTALYWYRQSLGQGPEFLIYFQGTGAADDSGLPNDRFFAVRPEGSVSTLKIQRTERGDSAVYLCASSYKGLAGIQETQYFGPGTRLLVL.

The chain combines TRBV9 with TRBJ1-1; no clear D gene. Germline CDR1 reads SGDLS; CDR2 reads YYNGEE. Trimming removed 2 bases at V and 0 bases at J, with 11 bases between. The length of the CDR3 is 15 residues. CDR3 bases: TGTGCCAGCAGCGTGGGCAGACTCATGAACACTGAAGCTTTCTTT. This encodes CASSVGRLMNTEAFF.

V usage is TRBV4-1 and J usage is TRBJ1-1, with 7 bases aligning to TRBD1. Germline V gives CDR1 MGHRA, CDR2 YSYEKL. The CDR3 contains 17 residues. The junction had 8 bases not matched to a gene; V was cut back by 1 base and J by 0 bases. In DNA, the CDR3 is TGCGCCAGCAGCCAAGTATTTGGGGACAGTATGAACACTGAAGCTTTCTTT. Protein sequence: CASSQVFGDSMNTEAFF.

This chain uses TRBV7-9 with TRBJ1-1, with D possibly TRBD1 on 5 matching bases. There are 13 residues in the CDR3. Looked up from germline, CDR1 is SEHNR and CDR2 is FQNEAQ (reference sequence). V was shortened by 3 bases and J by 7 bases, with 12 bases between the two germline ends. CDR3 region: CASSFVGRNEAFF. The DNA of the CDR3 is TGTGCCAGCAGCTTTGTGGGACGCAATGAAGCTTTCTTT.

With respect to this clone: This CDR3 is also generated by other DNA sequences in the sample. The V call is TRBV9, the J call TRBJ2-7; D may be TRBD1 or TRBD2 (5 bases each). Germline V gene lookup returns CDR1 SGDLS and CDR2 YYNGEE. The CDR3 length is 14 residues. Trimming shortened V by 3 bases and J by 4 bases, and 14 bases separated the two germline ends. CDR3 bases: TGTGCCAGCAGCGAGGGGACGGGTACTTACGAGCAGTACTTC. Translation: CASSEGTGTYEQYF.

The chain links TRBV11-2 to TRBJ1-3; D uncertain. Trimming shortened V by 2 bases and J by 1 base, and 12 bases separated the two germline ends. From germline, CDR1 is SGHAT and CDR2 FQNNGV. CDR3 length: 16 amino acids. For the CDR3, the DNA is TGTGCCAGCAGCTTATCTCCGGTCGGGTCTGGAAACACCATATATTTT. Translation gives CASSLSPVGSGNTIYF.

This clone was detected only once. V is TRBV2 and J is TRBJ2-2; D uncertain. The germline V gene has CDR1 SNHLY and CDR2 FYNNEI. This CDR3 spans 12 amino acids. The V gene lost 5 bases and the J gene lost 4 bases, with 5 bases spanning the gap. The CDR3 DNA is TGTGCCAGCAGTCGGCCCACCGGGGAGCTGTTTTTT. It is translated as CASSRPTGELFF.

In this sample, this clone turned up once. The chain has TRBV10-3 and TRBJ2-3, with D perhaps matching TRBD2 (5 bases). The germline V gene encodes CDR1 ENHRY and CDR2 SYGVKD. Trimming shortened V by 6 bases and J by 3 bases, and 10 bases separated the two germline ends. This CDR3 is 13 amino acids long. Written as DNA, the CDR3 is TGTGCCATCAGCCCTAGCCTAACAGATACGCAGTATTTT. The encoded protein is CAISPSLTDTQYF.

The genes are TRBV7-2 and TRBJ2-5; D is unclear. The CDR3 contains 12 residues. V lost 5 bases and J lost 1, with 5 bases in between. Germline V gene data show CDR1 as SGHTA and CDR2 as FQGNSA. For the CDR3, the DNA is TGTGCCAGCAGCCTGCCCCAAGAGACCCAGTACTTC. Its protein is CASSLPQETQYF.

This clone has just a few counts. The chain employs TRBV10-3 and TRBJ1-1; tentatively, D is TRBD1 (5 bases). Trimming removed 10 bases from V and 0 bases from J, with 18 bases in between. Germline loops: CDR1 ENHRY, CDR2 SYGVKD. The CDR3 spans 15 residues. CDR3 nucleotides: TGTGCCACCGGTTTAGTGTCAGGGCTGAACACTGAAGCTTTCTTT. This sequence encodes CATGLVSGLNTEAFF.

The chain joins TRBV27 to TRBJ2-7; 9 nucleotides align to TRBD2. The CDR3 extends over 14 amino acids. Germline V gene lookup returns CDR1 MNHEY and CDR2 SMNVEV (reference sequence). The J segment lost 4 bases and the V segment lost 5 bases, leaving 6 bases of the junction unmatched. The DNA of the CDR3 is TGTGCCAGCAGTCCCGGGACTAGCAGATACGAGCAGTACTTC. It encodes CASSPGTSRYEQYF.

This chain joins TRBV27 and TRBJ1-4, with D tentatively TRBD1 (5 bases). Trimming left V 3 bases short and J 1 base short, with 9 bases between. Germline CDR1 reads MNHEY; CDR2 reads SMNVEV (reference sequence). CDR3 length: 15 residues. The CDR3 reads CASSLYGGTNEKLFF. The CDR3 DNA follows: TGTGCCAGCAGTTTGTACGGGGGAACTAATGAAAAACTGTTTTTT. Filled out from reference TRBV27 and TRBJ1-4, the complete variable domain reads EAQVTQNPRYLITVTGKKLTVTCSQNMNHEYMSWYRQDPGLGLRQIYYSMNVEVTDKGDVPEGYKVSRKEKRNFPLILESPSPNQTSLYFCASSLYGGTNEKLFFGSGTQLSVL.

This clone was seen only once. The chain couples TRBV19 to TRBJ2-1; 11 nucleotides line up with TRBD2. Germline V gives CDR1 LNHDA, CDR2 SQIVND (reference sequence). With 8 bases clipped from V and 0 bases from J, the junction kept 12 bases outside the gene matches. The CDR3 length is 18 residues. CDR3 nucleotides: TGTGCCAGTGGAGGGCGGCTAGCGGGAGGCCCCTCCTACAATGAGCAGTTCTTC. This gives the protein CASGGRLAGGPSYNEQFF.

This clone has just one count. The V call is TRBV1, the J call TRBJ2-2; the table's TRBD2 call for D was not verified on the DNA. TRBV1 is shown as a pseudogene. CDR3 size: 16 residues. For the CDR3, the DNA is TGCACCAGCAGCCCTCTGTGGCGGGCGAACACCGGGGAGCTGTTTTTT. Protein product: CTSSPLWRANTGELFF.

The V and J genes are TRBV7-9 and TRBJ2-4, with D possibly matching TRBD2 (5 bases). CDR3 length: 15 residues. In germline, CDR1 is SEHNR, CDR2 FQNEAQ (reference sequence). V was pared by 5 bases and J by 2 bases, with 13 bases between. In DNA form, the CDR3 reads TGTGCCAGCAGCATATTTGGGGAGTCCAAAAACATTCAGTACTTC. Translated, it gives CASSIFGESKNIQYF.

The rearrangement links TRBV29-1 to TRBJ2-7; D unclear. This CDR3 spans 14 amino acids. V was cut by 6 bases and J by 1 base, with 16 bases left in between. Germline lookup yields CDR1 SQVTM and CDR2 ANQGSEA. The CDR3 reads CSVAGEVVSYEQYF. CDR3 bases: TGCAGCGTCGCCGGTGAGGTCGTGTCCTACGAGCAGTACTTC.